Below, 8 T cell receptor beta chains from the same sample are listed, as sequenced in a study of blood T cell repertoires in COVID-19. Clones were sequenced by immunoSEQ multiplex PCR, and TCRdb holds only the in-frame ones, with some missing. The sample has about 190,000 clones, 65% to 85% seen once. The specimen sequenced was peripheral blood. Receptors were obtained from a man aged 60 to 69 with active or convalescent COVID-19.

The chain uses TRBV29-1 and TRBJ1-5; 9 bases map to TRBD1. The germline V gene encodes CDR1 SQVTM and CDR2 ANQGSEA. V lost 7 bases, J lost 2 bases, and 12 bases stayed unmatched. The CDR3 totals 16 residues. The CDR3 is CSALTQGAGGNQPQHF. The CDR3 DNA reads TGCAGCGCCCTAACACAGGGGGCAGGAGGCAATCAGCCCCAGCATTTT. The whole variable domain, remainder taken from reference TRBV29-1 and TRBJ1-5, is SAVISQKPSRDICQRGTSLTIQCQVDSQVTMMFWYRQQPGQSLTLIATANQGSEATYESGFVIDKFPISRPNLTFSTLTVSNMSPEDSSIYLCSALTQGAGGNQPQHFGDGTRLSIL.

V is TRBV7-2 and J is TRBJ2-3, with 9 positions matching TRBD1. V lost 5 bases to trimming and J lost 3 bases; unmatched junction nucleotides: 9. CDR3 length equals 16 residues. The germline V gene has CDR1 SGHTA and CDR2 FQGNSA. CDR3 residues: CASSLQGAPHTDTQYF. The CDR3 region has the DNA TGTGCCAGCAGCCTACAGGGGGCCCCCCATACAGATACGCAGTATTTT.

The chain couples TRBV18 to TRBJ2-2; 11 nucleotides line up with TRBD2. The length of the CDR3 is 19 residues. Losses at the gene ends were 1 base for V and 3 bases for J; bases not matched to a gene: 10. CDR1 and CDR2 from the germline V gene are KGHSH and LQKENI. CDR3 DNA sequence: TGTGCCAGCTCACCACGCCCTTTTAGCGGGAGGGCAGACACCGGGGAGCTGTTTTTT. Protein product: CASSPRPFSGRADTGELFF.

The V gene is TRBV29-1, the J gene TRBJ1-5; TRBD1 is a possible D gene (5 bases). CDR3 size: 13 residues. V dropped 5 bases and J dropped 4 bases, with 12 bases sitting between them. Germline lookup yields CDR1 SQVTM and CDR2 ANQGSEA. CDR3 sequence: CSVTWGGNQPQHF. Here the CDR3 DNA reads TGCAGCGTTACCTGGGGGGGAAATCAGCCCCAGCATTTT.

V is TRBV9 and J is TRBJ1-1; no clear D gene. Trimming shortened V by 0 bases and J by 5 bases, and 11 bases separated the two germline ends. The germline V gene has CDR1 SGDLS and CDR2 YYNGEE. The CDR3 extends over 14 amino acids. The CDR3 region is CASSVVPGGTEAFF. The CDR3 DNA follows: TGTGCCAGCAGCGTAGTCCCCGGAGGTACTGAAGCTTTCTTT.

The CDR3 DNA is TGTGCCAGCAGCTCGAGGCGTAGGGGGGGCGAGCAGTTCTTC. Protein: CASSSRRRGGEQFF. The chain recombines TRBV13 with TRBJ2-1; possibly TRBD2 for D (7 bases). The CDR3 totals 14 residues. Germline lookup yields CDR1 PRHDT and CDR2 FYEKMQ (reference sequence). The V end lost 4 bases, the J end lost 10 bases, and 17 bases lay between the germline ends. The whole variable domain, filled in from reference TRBV13 and TRBJ2-1, reads AAGVIQSPRHLIKEKRETATLKCYPIPRHDTVYWYQQGPGQDPQFLISFYEKMQSDKGSIPDRFSAQQFSDYHSELNMSSLELGDSALYFCASSSRRRGGEQFFGPGTRLTVL.

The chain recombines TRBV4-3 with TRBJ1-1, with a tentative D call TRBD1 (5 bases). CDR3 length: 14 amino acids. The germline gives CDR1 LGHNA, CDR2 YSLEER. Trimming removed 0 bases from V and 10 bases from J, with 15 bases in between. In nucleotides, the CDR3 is TGCGCCAGCAGCCAAGATAGGTCAGGGAGGGTAGCTTTCTTT. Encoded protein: CASSQDRSGRVAFF.

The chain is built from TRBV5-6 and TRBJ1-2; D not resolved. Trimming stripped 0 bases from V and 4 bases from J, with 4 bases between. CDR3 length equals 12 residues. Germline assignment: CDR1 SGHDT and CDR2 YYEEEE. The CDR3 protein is CASSLESYGYTF. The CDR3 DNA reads TGTGCCAGCAGCTTGGAGAGCTATGGCTACACCTTC.